This T cell receptor (beta chain) derives from a study of blood T cell repertoires in COVID-19. Study details: Whether acute or convalescent, the COVID-19 samples came from the United States, Italy and Spain. In each case, the material was cDNA or gDNA derived from T cells, B-cell-depleted T cells, or PBMCs.

Per germline, CDR1 SGDLS and CDR2 YYNGEE. V was cut by 1 base and J by 8 bases, with 13 bases left in between. This CDR3 contains 14 residues. Per the original methods: The authors estimated nucleated cell counts from reference gene primer amplification. The repertoire was sequenced with immunoSEQ multiplex PCR; TCRdb's copy has only in-frame clones and lacks some. V, J and clone size are those of that table, while D and trimming were read from the DNA. Of about 110,000 clones listed, about 90% were seen once; the top ten hold around 4.9%. Material for sequencing was peripheral blood. The clonotype comes from a human donor in a cohort sampled during active COVID-19. The V call is TRBV9, the J call TRBJ2-1; D perhaps matches TRBD1 (5 bases). The CDR3 sequence: CASSVSGSYDEQFF. CDR3 DNA sequence: TGTGCCAGCAGCGTATCAGGGTCTTACGATGAGCAGTTCTTC.